This T cell receptor beta chain was profiled in a study of monozygotic twins with inflammatory bowel disease. General observations from the study: None of the different T cell subtypes could be distinguished from one another.

Germline loops: CDR1 KGHSH, CDR2 LQKENI. The CDR3 is 15 amino acids. Donors each contributed one blood sample measuring less than 3 ml. Investigators made cDNA in eight separate reactions per sample. Each of TCRalpha and TCRbeta cDNA went through two nested PCRs, lasting about 16 and 10 cycles. TCRdb re-called the 5' RACE reads; every CDR3 protein appears as one record, without DNA. The sample totals approximately 200,000 distinct CDR3 sequences. As concerns this clonotype: As yet, its antigen is unknown.

This sequence joins TRBV18 and TRBJ2-3; TCRdb's D call of TRBD1 is untestable without DNA. Sequencing was carried out using blood. The source is a human donor with ulcerative colitis or Crohn's disease, or a healthy co-twin of an affected twin (not recorded which). This CDR3 is CASSRGAPPTDTQYF.